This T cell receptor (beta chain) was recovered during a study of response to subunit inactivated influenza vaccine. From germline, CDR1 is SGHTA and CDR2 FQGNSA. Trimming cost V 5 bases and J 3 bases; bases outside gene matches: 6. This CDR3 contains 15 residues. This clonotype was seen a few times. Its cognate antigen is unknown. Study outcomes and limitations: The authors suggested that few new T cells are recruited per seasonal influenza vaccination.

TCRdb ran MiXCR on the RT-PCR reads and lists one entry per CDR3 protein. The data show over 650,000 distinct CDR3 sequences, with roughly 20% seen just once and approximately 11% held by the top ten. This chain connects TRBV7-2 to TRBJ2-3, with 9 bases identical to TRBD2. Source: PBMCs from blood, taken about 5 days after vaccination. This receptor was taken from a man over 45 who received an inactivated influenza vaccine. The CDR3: CASSAQRGVTDTQYF. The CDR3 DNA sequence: TGTGCCAGCAGCGCGCAGCGGGGGGTTACAGATACGCAGTATTTT.